This T cell receptor (beta chain) stems from a study of Tregs in tolerant kidney transplant recipients. Broader study findings: Biological reproducibility was not directly addressed, but technical replication error appeared minimal.

This clone was recorded only once. Its antigen is currently unknown. This table comes from immunoSEQ multiplex PCR, and its TCRdb copy is limited to in-frame clones, with some not included. The table has some 65,000 clones, roughly 89% seen once. Germline-derived CDR1 and CDR2 are SGHNT and YYREEE (reference sequence). The CDR3 runs to 16 residues. V was trimmed by 0 bases and J by 5 bases, leaving 15 bases between them. V usage is TRBV5-4 and J usage is TRBJ2-4; D is uncertain. The TCR was taken from a human donor in good health. The specimen sequenced was CD4+ T cells from blood. The chain's CDR3 is CASSLAGRTHENIQYF. DNA for the CDR3: TGTGCCAGCAGCTTGGCGGGCAGGACCCACGAAAACATTCAGTACTTC. The full variable domain, completed using reference TRBV5-4 and TRBJ2-4, is ETGVTQSPTHLIKTRGQQVTLRCSSQSGHNTVSWYQQALGQGPQFIFQYYREEENGRGNFPPRFSGLQFPNYSSELNVNALELDDSALYLCASSLAGRTHENIQYFGAGTRLSVL.